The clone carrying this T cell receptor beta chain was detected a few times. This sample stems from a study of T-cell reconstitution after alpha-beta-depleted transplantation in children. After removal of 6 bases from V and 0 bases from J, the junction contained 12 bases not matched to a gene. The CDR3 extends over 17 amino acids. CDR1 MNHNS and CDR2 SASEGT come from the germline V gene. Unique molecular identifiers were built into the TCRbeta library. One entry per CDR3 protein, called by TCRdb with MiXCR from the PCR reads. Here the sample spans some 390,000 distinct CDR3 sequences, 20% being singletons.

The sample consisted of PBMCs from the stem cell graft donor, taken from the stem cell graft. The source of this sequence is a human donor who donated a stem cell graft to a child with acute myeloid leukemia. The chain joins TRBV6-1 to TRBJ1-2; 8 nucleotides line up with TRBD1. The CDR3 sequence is CASSRMDRALANYGYTF. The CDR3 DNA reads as TGTGCCAGCAGCCGAATGGACAGGGCACTAGCTAACTATGGCTACACCTTC.